This TCR beta chain was found in a study of human T cells and chemical hapten exposure (TCRdb year 2021). Broadly, across the study: For sensitization, 2% DPC in acetone was applied to a roughly 2 cm by roughly 2 cm area of upper inner arm skin. Libraries were pooled for sequencing, and per-sample TCR yields varied mainly because of small differences in library volumes within the pool. Most of the patients in the cohort were female, and the cohort covered alopecia areata with under or over 50% scalp involvement, alopecia totalis and alopecia universalis. About 29 alopecia patients gave blood for TCR sequencing at one to four time points (pre-sensitization, 2, 6 and 24 weeks). Throughout the study period of about 22 weeks, patients also received therapeutic DPC doses to the scalp every week. The study tracked peripheral blood TCR repertoire changes in vivo during primary and secondary sensitization to the hapten diphenylcyclopropenone (DPC) in alopecia patients. Blood samples were taken from patients before sensitization (week 0) and then at 2, 6 and about 24 weeks after DPC sensitization. Patch testing was done on the upper back using Finn chambers containing 0.01% DPC, and results were scored after 6 days according to International Contact Dermatitis Research Group standards.

Overall study results and their limits: Because every patient had alopecia, a presumed autoimmune disease, the patients' immune response might differ from that of healthy individuals. After repeated subsampling, changes were observed in the strength of the expansion versus patch-test correlation and in the threshold at which the correlation became significant. Expanded TCRs formed significantly more large CDR3 similarity clusters than pre-sensitization or healthy control sets, consistent with antigen-driven responses. The number of TCRs above 1 in 1000 frequency did not change with DPC sensitization; there was no evidence of global repertoire structure alterations. Patch test score was positively correlated with the number of PT1 expanded TCRs, with significance at thresholds 8, 16 and 32 but not at 4.

Per the publication, the time point label means: pre-sensitization, week 0. What this sample's treatment or condition label stands for: therapeutic diphenylcyclopropenone sensitization with weekly scalp DPC. At each patch-test visit, blood was drawn before the patch test was applied. Patients were eligible if aged 18 to 70, diagnosed with alopecia and judged suitable for DPC therapy, and pregnant patients were excluded. Total RNA was extracted from unfractionated whole blood that had been collected in Tempus Blood RNA tubes. This clonotype was observed a handful of times. The antigen this receptor binds is unknown. No much larger clone exists at a distance of one base, and base qualities are not known. Library preparation was by RACE. TCRdb lists the instrument as NextSeq 500. During library preparation, unique molecular identifiers were attached to individual cDNA molecules so that TCRs could be counted quantitatively and reproducibly. For every blood RNA sample, sequencing covered both the TCR alpha and TCR beta chains. Regarding the original processing steps: A median of roughly 99,000 TCRs per sample was observed, with a range of roughly 23,224 to 750,000. V, J and CDR3 annotation of the TCR reads was performed with the Decombinator software suite. For the PS versus PT1 abundance plots, all samples were subsampled to the same number of TCRs (28,000). TCRs were defined as expanded if absent before sensitization and observed at least eight times at the 2-week time point. In-frame beta chains were kept once TCRdb had trimmed the public reads at Q25 with fastp and called clones with MiXCR. One record per CDR3 amino acid sequence lists the most common genes and DNA. Clone size and V and J calls follow TCRdb, not the original study. The sample contains fewer than 300,000 distinct CDR3 sequences, approximately 8% of them found a single time. Approximately 1.2% of the sample is in the top ten clones.

The germline V gene sets CDR1 to MNHNS and CDR2 to SASEGT. Deletion took 3 bases off V and 0 bases off J, with a span of 15 bases between the germline ends. Taken from cysteine to valine, the CDR3 has 16 residues. Only the CDR3 DNA is retained, 48 bases long and in frame from the first base. Sequences were derived from whole blood, sampled in connection with sensitization to the hapten diphenylcyclopropenone (DPC). This chain is built from TRBV6-1 and TRBJ2-7, with TRBD1 tentatively as D gene (5 bases match). This receptor was taken from a young man with alopecia areata. Some clones in this sample may be carry-over from other donors' samples. The CDR3 corresponds to CASSDPASTDSYEQYV. The nucleotides are TGTGCCAGCAGTGACCCGGCCTCGACAGACTCCTACGAGCAGTACGTC.